This TCR beta chain was recovered during a study of CXCR3-negative and CXCR3-positive naive CD8 T cells. On this clonotype itself: Its antigen is undetermined.

The TRB libraries of cDNA were built by UMI-labeled 5' RACE. TCRdb reprocessed the 5' RACE reads and reports one entry per CDR3 protein, with no DNA. The sample data list over 55,000 distinct CDR3 sequences. CD45RO-CCR7+CD27+CD95- characterized naive CD8+ T cells. Study-wide points: Researchers report that CXCR3-positive naive cells carry more hydrophobic TRB CDR3s than CXCR3-negative naive cells. CXCR3 expression dropped partially after cryopreservation, and most assays relied on fresh PBMCs.

From germline, CDR1 is LGHNA and CDR2 YSLEER. The CDR3 runs to 12 residues. The origin of this receptor is a human donor in good health. Some clones in this sample may be carry-over from other donors' samples. Sequenced sample: naive CXCR3+ CD8+ T cells from blood. The subset was: CD45RO-CCR7+CD27+CD95- naive CD8+ T cells expressing CXCR3 (TNR3+). This chain joins TRBV4-3 and TRBJ2-2; the TCRdb call, TRBD1, lacks DNA for checking. This CDR3 reads CASGERDGELFF.